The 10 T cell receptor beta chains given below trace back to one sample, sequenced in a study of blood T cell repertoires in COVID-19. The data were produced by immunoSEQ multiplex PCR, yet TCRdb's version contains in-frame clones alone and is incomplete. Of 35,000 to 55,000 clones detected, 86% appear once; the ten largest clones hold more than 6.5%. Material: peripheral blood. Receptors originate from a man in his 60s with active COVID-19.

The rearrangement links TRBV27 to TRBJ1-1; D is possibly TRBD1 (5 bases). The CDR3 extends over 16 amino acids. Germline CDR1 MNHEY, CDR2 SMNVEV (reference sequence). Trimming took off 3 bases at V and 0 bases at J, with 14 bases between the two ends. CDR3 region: CASSFEGGTLNTEAFF. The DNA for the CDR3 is TGTGCCAGCAGTTTCGAGGGAGGGACTCTGAACACTGAAGCTTTCTTT.

In DNA form, the CDR3 reads TGTGCCAGCAGTTTTGGGACAGGAGCCTACAATGAGCAGTTCTTC. Translated, it gives CASSFGTGAYNEQFF. This chain joins TRBV27 and TRBJ2-1; 8 bases agree with TRBD1. The CDR3 runs to 15 residues. CDR1 MNHEY and CDR2 SMNVEV come from the germline V gene (reference sequence). The J segment lost 2 bases and the V segment lost 3 bases, leaving 3 bases of the junction unmatched.

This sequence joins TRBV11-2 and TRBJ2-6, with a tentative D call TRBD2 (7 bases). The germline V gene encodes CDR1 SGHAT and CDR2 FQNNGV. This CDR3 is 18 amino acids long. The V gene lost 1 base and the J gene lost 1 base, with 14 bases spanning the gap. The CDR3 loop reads CASSLGLGGGSGANVLTF. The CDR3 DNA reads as TGTGCCAGCAGCTTAGGGTTAGGGGGAGGGTCTGGGGCCAACGTCCTGACTTTC.

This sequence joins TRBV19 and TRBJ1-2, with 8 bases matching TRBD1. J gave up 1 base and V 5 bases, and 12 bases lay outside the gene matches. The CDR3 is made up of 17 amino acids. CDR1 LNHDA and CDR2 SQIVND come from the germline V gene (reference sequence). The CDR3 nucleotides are TGTGCCAGTAGTCCAGACAGGGGAGGTGGCGATAACTATGGCTACACCTTC. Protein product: CASSPDRGGGDNYGYTF. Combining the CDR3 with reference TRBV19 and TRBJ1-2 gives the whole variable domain DGGITQSPKYLFRKEGQNVTLSCEQNLNHDAMYWYRQDPGQGLRLIYYSQIVNDFQKGDIAEGYSVSREKKESFPLTVTSAQKNPTAFYLCASSPDRGGGDNYGYTFGSGTRLTVV.

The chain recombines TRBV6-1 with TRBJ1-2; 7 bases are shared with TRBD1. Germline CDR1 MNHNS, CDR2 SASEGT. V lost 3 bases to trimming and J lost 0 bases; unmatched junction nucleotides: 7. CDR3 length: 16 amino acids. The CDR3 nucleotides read TGTGCCAGCAGTGACCGCTGGGACAGCCCTAACTATGGCTACACCTTC. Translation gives CASSDRWDSPNYGYTF.

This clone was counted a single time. The CDR3 spells CASSPLAGTGDGYTF. The CDR3 DNA reads TGTGCCAGCAGCCCATTGGCCGGGACAGGGGACGGCTACACCTTC. The chain uses TRBV11-2 and TRBJ1-2; 10 positions agree with TRBD1. Trimming took 5 bases from V and 8 from J; bases not matched to a gene: 11. This CDR3 has 15 amino acids. Germline CDR1 reads SGHAT; CDR2 reads FQNNGV.

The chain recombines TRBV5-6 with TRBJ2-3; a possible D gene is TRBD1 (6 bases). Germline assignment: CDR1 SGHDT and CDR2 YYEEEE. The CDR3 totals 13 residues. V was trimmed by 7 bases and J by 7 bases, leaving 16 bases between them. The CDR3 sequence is CASGPQGLNTQYF. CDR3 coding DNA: TGTGCCAGCGGCCCCCAGGGGTTGAATACGCAGTATTTT.

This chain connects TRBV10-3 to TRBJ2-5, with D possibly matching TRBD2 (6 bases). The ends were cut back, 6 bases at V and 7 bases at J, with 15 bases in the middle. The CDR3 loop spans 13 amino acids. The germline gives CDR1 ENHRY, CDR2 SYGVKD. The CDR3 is CAIRGTEGPTQYF. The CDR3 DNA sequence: TGTGCCATCAGGGGGACTGAGGGTCCGACCCAGTACTTC.

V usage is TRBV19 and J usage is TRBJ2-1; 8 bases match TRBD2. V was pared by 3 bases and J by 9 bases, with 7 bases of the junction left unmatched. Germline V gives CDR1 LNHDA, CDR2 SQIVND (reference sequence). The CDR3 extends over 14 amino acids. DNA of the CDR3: TGTGCCAGTAGTATCGCCAGCGGGAGTTTTGAGCAGTTCTTC. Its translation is CASSIASGSFEQFF.

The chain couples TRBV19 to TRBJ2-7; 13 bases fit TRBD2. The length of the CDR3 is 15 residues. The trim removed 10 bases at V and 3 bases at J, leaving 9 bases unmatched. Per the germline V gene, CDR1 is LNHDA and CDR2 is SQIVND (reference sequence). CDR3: CATKTGLAGDYEQYF. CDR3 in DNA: TGTGCCACCAAAACCGGACTAGCGGGAGACTACGAGCAGTACTTC.